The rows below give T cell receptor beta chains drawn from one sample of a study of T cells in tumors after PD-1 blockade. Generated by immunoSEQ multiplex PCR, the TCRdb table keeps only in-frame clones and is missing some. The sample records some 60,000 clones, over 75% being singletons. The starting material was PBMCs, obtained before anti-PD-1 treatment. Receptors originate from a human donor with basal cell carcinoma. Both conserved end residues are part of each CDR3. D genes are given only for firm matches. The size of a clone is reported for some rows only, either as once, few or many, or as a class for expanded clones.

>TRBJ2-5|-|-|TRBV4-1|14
CASKGNALQETQYF
TGCGCAAGCAAGGGTAACGCGCTACAAGAGACCCAGTACTTC
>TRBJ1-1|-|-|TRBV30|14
CAWGLGTSSTEAFF
TGTGCCTGGGGCCTGGGGACGTCTTCCACTGAAGCTTTCTTT
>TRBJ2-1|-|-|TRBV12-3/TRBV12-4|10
CASRYNEQFF
TGTGCCAGCAGGTACAATGAGCAGTTCTTC
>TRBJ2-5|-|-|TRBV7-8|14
CASSSRGGRETQYF
TGTGCCAGCAGCTCCCGAGGGGGGAGAGAGACCCAGTACTTC
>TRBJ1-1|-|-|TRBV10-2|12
CASSESYTEAFF
TGCGCCAGCAGTGAGTCGTACACTGAAGCTTTCTTT
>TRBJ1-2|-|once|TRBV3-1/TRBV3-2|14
CASSQFGESYGYTF
TGTGCCAGCAGCCAATTCGGGGAGTCCTATGGCTACACCTTC
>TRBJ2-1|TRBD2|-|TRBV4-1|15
CASSFLAGAPNEQFF
TGCGCCAGCAGCTTCCTAGCGGGGGCGCCCAATGAGCAGTTCTTC
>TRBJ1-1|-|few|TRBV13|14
CASSPGGANTEAFF
TGTGCCAGCAGCCCAGGAGGGGCGAACACTGAAGCTTTCTTT
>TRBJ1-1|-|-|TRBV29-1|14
CSVVRTPRNTEAFF
TGCAGCGTTGTCCGGACGCCTCGGAACACTGAAGCTTTCTTT
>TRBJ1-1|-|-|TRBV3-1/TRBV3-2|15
CASSPGGARGTEAFF
TGTGCCAGCAGTCCAGGAGGGGCGCGGGGCACTGAAGCTTTCTTT